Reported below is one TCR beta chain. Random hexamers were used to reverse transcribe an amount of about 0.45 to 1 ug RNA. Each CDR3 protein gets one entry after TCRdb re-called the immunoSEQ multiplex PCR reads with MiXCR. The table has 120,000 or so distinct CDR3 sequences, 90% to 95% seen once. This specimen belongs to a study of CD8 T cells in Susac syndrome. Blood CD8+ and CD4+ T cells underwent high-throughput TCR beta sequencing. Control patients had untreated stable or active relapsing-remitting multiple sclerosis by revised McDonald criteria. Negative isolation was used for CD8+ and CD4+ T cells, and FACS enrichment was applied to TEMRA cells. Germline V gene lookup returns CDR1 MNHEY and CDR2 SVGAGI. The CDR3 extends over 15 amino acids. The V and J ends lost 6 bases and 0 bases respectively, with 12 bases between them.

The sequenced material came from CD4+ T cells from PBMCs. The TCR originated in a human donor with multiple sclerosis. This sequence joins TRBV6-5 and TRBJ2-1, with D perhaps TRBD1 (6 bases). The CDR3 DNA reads TGTGCCAGCAGGGGTGGACAGCTCTCCTACAATGAGCAGTTCTTC. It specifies CASRGGQLSYNEQFF.